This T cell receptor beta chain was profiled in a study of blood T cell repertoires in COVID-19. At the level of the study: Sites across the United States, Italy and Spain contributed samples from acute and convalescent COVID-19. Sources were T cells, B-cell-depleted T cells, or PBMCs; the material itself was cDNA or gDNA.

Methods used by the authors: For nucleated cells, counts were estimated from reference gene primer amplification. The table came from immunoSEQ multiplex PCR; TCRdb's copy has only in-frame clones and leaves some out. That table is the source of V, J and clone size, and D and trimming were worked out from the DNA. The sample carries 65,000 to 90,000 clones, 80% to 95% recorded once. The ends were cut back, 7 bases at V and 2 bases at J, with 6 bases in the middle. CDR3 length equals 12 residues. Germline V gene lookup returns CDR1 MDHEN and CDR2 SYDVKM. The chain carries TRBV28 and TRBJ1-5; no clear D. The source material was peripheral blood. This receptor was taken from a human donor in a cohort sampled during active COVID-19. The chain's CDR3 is CASTGGNQPQHF. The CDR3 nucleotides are TGTGCCAGCACTGGAGGCAATCAGCCCCAGCATTTT.